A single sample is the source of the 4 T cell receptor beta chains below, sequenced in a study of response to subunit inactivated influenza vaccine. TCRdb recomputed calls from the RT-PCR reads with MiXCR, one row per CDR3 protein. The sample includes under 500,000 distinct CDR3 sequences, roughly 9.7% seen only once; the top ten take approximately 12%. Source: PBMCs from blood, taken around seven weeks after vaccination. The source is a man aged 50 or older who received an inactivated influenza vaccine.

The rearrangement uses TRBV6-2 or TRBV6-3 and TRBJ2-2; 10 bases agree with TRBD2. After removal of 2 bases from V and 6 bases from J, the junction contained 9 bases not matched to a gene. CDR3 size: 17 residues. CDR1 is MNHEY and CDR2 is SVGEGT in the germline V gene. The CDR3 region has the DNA TGTGCCAGCAGTTACGGTATTGGTAGCGGGAGGCCCGGGGAGCTGTTTTTT. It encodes CASSYGIGSGRPGELFF.

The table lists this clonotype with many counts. The CDR3 protein is CSSTQGEANEQFF. CDR3 DNA sequence: TGCAGCTCAACCCAGGGAGAGGCCAATGAGCAGTTCTTC. V usage is TRBV29-1 and J usage is TRBJ2-1; possibly TRBD1 or TRBD2 for D (5 bases each). This CDR3 is built from 13 residues. Germline CDR1 is SQVTM and CDR2 is ANQGSEA. V lost 8 bases, J lost 6 bases, and 17 bases lay in between.

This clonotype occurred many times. CDR3 in amino acids: CASSLATSAAYEQYF. CDR3 nucleotide sequence: TGTGCCAGCAGCTTAGCTACTAGCGCTGCCTACGAGCAGTACTTC. This chain joins TRBV7-2 and TRBJ2-7; 7 bases align to TRBD2. The CDR3 length is 15 residues. The germline V gene has CDR1 SGHTA and CDR2 FQGNSA. With V trimmed by 0 bases and J by 2 bases, 4 bases remained unmatched.

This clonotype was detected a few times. The CDR3 spells CATSVDLQSGELFF. CDR3 DNA sequence: TGTGCCACCAGCGTAGACCTCCAATCTGGGGAGCTGTTTTTT. The chain links TRBV15 to TRBJ2-2; no clear D gene. Trimming took 5 bases from V and 8 from J, leaving 15 bases between them. Germline-derived CDR1 and CDR2 are LNHNV and YYDKDF (reference sequence). The CDR3 totals 14 residues.